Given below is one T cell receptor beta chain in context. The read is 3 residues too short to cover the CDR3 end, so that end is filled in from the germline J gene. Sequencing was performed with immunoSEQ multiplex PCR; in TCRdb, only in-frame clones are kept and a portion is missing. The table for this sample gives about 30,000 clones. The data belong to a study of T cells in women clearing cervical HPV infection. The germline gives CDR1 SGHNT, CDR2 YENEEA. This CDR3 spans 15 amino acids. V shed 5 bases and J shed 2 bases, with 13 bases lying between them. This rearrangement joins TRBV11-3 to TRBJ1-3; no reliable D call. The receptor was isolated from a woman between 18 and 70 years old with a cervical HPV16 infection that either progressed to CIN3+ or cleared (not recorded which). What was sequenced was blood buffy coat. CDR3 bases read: TGTGCCAGCAGCCAGGACTCCCGACCTGGAAACACC. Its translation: CASSQDSRPGNT. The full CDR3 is CASSQDSRPGNTIYF.